This T cell receptor (beta chain) was profiled in a study of blood T cell repertoires in COVID-19. Study summary: Both acute and convalescent COVID-19 samples were obtained from the United States, Italy and Spain. T cells, B-cell-depleted T cells, or PBMCs supplied cDNA or gDNA.

The sample holds one count of this clone. As handled by the study authors: Estimation of nucleated cell counts relied on the amplification of reference gene primers. Some clones are missing from TCRdb's copy, which holds only in-frame ones; the method was immunoSEQ multiplex PCR. Clone size and V and J calls were adopted from that table, with D and trimming inferred from the DNA. The sample holds 90,000 to 110,000 clones, 84% seen once. CDR3 size: 14 residues. Germline CDR1 is MNHEY and CDR2 is SVGAGI. Trimming took off 7 bases at V and 6 bases at J, with 15 bases between the two ends. This clonotype was obtained from a woman between 50 and 59 years old with acute or convalescent COVID-19. Sequencing input: peripheral blood. This chain joins TRBV6-5 and TRBJ1-4; a possible D gene is TRBD1 (6 bases). The DNA of the CDR3 is TGTGCCAGCACCGATCCGGGACACCATGAAAAACTGTTTTTT. Encoded protein: CASTDPGHHEKLFF.